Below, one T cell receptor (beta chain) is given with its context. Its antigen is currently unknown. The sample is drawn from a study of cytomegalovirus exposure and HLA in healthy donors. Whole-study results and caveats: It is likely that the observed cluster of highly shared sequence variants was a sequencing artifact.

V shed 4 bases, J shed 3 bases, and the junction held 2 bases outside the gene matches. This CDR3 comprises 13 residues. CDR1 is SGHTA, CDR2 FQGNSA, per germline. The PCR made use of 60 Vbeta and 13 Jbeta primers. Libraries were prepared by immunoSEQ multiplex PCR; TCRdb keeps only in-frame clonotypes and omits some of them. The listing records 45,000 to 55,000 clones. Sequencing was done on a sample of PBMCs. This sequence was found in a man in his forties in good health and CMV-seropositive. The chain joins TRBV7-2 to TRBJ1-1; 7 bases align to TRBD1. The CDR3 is CASSSQGYTEAFF. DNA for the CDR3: TGTGCCAGCAGCTCACAGGGGTACACTGAAGCTTTCTTT.